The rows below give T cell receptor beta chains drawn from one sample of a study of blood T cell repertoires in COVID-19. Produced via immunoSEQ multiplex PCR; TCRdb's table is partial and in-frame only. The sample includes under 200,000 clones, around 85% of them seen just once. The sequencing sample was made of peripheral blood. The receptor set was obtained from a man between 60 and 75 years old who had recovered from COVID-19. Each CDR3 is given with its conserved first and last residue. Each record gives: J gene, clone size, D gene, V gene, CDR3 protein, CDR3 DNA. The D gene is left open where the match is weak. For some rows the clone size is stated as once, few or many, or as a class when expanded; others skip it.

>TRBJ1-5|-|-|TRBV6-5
CASSYSLDSNQPQHF
TGTGCCAGCAGTTACTCGTTGGACAGTAATCAGCCCCAGCATTTT
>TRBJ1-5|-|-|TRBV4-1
CASSQVLDSGNQPQHF
TGCGCCAGCAGCCAAGTCTTGGACAGTGGCAATCAGCCCCAGCATTTT
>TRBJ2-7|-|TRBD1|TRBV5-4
CASSKGQTSYEQYF
TGTGCCAGCAGCAAGGGACAGACCTCCTACGAGCAGTACTTC
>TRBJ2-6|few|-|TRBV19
CASSSGQLSSGANVLTF
TGTGCCAGTAGTAGTGGACAGTTAAGCTCTGGGGCCAACGTCCTGACTTTC
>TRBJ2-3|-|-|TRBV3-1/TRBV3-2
CASSQVTGETDTQYF
TGTGCCAGCAGCCAAGTAACAGGAGAAACAGATACGCAGTATTTT
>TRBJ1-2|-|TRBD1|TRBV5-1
CASSLEAGTGAGYTF
TGCGCCAGCAGCTTGGAGGCGGGGACAGGGGCCGGCTACACCTTC
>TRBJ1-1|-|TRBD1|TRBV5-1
CASSSQGAPTNTEAFF
TGCGCCAGCAGCTCACAGGGGGCGCCCACGAACACTGAAGCTTTCTTT
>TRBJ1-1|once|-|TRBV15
CATSRDQNTEAFF
TGTGCCACCAGCAGAGATCAGAACACTGAAGCTTTCTTT
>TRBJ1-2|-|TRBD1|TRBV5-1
CASSFLTGGNYGYTF
TGCGCCAGCAGCTTCCTCACAGGGGGGAACTATGGCTACACCTTC
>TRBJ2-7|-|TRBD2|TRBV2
CASPAGAGGAYEQYF
TGTGCCAGCCCTGCGGGAGCGGGGGGGGCCTACGAGCAGTACTTC
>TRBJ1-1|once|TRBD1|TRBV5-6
CASSFDRGQLEAFF
TGTGCCAGCAGCTTTGACAGGGGGCAACTTGAAGCTTTCTTT
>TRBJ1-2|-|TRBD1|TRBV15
CATSRDPGTGIWGSF
TGTGCCACCAGCAGAGATCCCGGGACAGGGATTTGGGGGTCGTTC
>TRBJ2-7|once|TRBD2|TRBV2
CASTLRTSEDEQYF
TGTGCCAGCACCTTAAGGACTAGCGAGGACGAGCAGTACTTC
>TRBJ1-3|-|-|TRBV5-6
CASSLSARAGNTIYF
TGTGCCAGCAGCTTGTCAGCTAGAGCTGGAAACACCATATATTTT
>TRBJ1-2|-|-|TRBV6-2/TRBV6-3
CASSPQGGTYGYTF
TGTGCCAGCAGCCCACAAGGGGGTACCTATGGCTACACCTTC
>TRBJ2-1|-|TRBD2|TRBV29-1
CSVTSGGLGEQFF
TGCAGCGTAACTAGCGGGGGGTTGGGTGAGCAGTTCTTC
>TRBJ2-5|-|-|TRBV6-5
CASSSRQPQETQYF
TGTGCCAGCAGTTCTAGACAGCCCCAAGAGACCCAGTACTTC
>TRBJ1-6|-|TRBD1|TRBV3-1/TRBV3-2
CASSQENLGMGQRSSPLHF
TGTGCCAGCAGCCAAGAAAACCTGGGGATGGGACAGAGAAGTTCACCCCTCCACTTT
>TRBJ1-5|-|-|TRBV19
CASSIDLVQPQHF
TGTGCCAGTAGTATAGATCTAGTCCAGCCCCAGCATTTT
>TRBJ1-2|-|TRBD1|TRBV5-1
CASSEGAFNYGYTF
TGCGCCAGCAGCGAGGGGGCCTTTAACTATGGCTACACCTTC
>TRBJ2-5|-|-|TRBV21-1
CASPKNQETQYF
TGTGCCAGCCCTAAGAACCAAGAGACCCAGTACTTC
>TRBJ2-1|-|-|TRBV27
CASSLGFIRGSYNEQFF
TGTGCCAGCAGTTTGGGCTTTATAAGGGGCTCCTACAATGAGCAGTTCTTC
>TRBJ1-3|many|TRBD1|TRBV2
CASRTGVFSGNTIYF
TGTGCCAGCAGAACAGGGGTCTTCTCTGGAAACACCATATATTTT
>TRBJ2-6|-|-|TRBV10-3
CAIGGFGQFSGANVLTF
TGTGCCATCGGGGGTTTTGGACAGTTCTCTGGGGCCAACGTCCTGACTTTC
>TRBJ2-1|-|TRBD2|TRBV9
CASSGSPGVAGGHYNEQFF
TGTGCCAGCAGCGGATCCCCGGGGGTAGCGGGGGGGCACTACAATGAGCAGTTCTTC
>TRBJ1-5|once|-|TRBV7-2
CASSLVRGFGGQPQHF
TGTGCCAGCAGCTTAGTAAGGGGGTTTGGGGGACAGCCCCAGCATTTT
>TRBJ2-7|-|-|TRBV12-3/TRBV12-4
CASSSGLSGEQYF
TGTGCCAGCAGTTCGGGACTGTCAGGCGAGCAGTACTTC
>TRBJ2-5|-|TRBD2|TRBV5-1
CASSLQSGGAAATQYF
TGCGCCAGCAGCTTGCAAAGCGGGGGGGCTGCGGCGACCCAGTACTTC
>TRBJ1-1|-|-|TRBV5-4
CASSLMGQTNTEAFF
TGTGCCAGCAGCTTGATGGGACAAACCAACACTGAAGCTTTCTTT
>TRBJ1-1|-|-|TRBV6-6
CASSYSGGSAEAFF
TGTGCCAGCAGTTACTCGGGGGGGAGTGCTGAAGCTTTCTTT
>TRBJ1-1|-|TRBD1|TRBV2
CASTPGQGFVNTEAFF
TGTGCCAGCACACCGGGACAGGGATTTGTGAACACTGAAGCTTTCTTT
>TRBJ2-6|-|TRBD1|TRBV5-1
CASSLTGGSSGANVLTF
TGCGCCAGCAGCTTAACAGGGGGATCCTCTGGGGCCAACGTCCTGACTTTC
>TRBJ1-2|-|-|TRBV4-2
CASSQSLGEGYTF
TGTGCCAGCAGCCAATCCCTCGGGGAGGGCTACACCTTC
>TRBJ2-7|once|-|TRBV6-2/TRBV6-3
CASSPGLSYEQYF
TGTGCCAGCAGTCCGGGACTCTCCTACGAGCAGTACTTC
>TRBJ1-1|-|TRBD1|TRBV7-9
CASSLLTGGNTEAFF
TGTGCCAGCAGCTTATTAACAGGGGGGAACACTGAAGCTTTCTTT
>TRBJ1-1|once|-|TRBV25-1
CASSFHSDRNTEAFF
TGTGCCAGCAGTTTTCACTCGGACAGGAACACTGAAGCTTTCTTT
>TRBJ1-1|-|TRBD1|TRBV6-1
CASSEAPGQDISEAFF
TGTGCCAGCAGTGAAGCACCGGGACAGGATATCTCTGAAGCTTTCTTT
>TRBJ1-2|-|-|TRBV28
CASTQAGGLGYTF
TGTGCCAGCACCCAGGCGGGGGGGCTTGGCTACACCTTC
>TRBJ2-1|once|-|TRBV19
CASSISGVPYNEQFF
TGTGCCAGTAGTATATCCGGGGTCCCCTACAATGAGCAGTTCTTC
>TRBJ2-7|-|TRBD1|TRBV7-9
CASSYRDRAYEQYF
TGTGCCAGCAGCTACCGGGACAGGGCCTACGAGCAGTACTTC
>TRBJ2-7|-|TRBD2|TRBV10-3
CASAASGGSYEQYF
TGTGCCAGTGCGGCTAGCGGGGGATCCTACGAGCAGTACTTC
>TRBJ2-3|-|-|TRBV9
CASSQPANTQYF
TGTGCCAGCAGCCAACCTGCTAATACGCAGTATTTT
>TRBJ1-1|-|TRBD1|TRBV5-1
CASSPRQGLVEDTEAFF
TGCGCCAGCAGCCCGAGACAGGGGCTCGTGGAGGACACTGAAGCTTTCTTT
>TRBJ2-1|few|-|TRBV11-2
CASSLERDGYNEQFF
TGTGCCAGCAGCTTAGAGCGGGACGGCTACAATGAGCAGTTCTTC
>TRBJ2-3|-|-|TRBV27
CASSLWGTTSTDTQYF
TGTGCCAGCAGTTTATGGGGGACAACCAGCACAGATACGCAGTATTTT
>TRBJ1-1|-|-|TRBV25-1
CASSRGIGTEAFF
TGTGCCAGCTCTCGGGGGATCGGCACTGAAGCTTTCTTT
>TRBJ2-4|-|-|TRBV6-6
CASSTVNIQYF
TGTGCCAGCAGCACAGTAAACATTCAGTACTTC